This paragraph covers one T cell receptor beta chain sequence. Clones were read by immunoSEQ multiplex PCR, and TCRdb kept only the in-frame ones, dropping some. The table records some 62,000 clones, 85% to 90% of them present only once. The source of the sample is a study of blood T cell repertoires in COVID-19. CDR1 and CDR2 (germline): SNHLY, FYNNEI. V gave up 7 bases and J gave up 2 bases, with 6 bases separating them. The CDR3 has 12 amino acids. The sequence came from a woman aged 60-70 years with COVID-19, enrolled during active disease. This chain connects TRBV2 to TRBJ1-5; no definite D call. The sequenced material came from peripheral blood. CDR3 DNA sequence: TGTGCCAGCACACGGGGCAATCAGCCCCAGCATTTT. Residues: CASTRGNQPQHF.